Here is one TCR beta chain with its context. What it recognizes is unknown. This record belongs to a study of beta chain features in type 1 diabetes. Points from the study as a whole: Type 1 diabetes patients had TCRB CDR3s that were shorter (moderately but significantly so) in all four CD4+ subsets.

Investigators reverse transcribed all isolated RNA, so they sequenced expressed TCRB transcripts. TCRdb's table, derived via immunoSEQ multiplex PCR, lists solely in-frame clones and lacks some. This table has hundreds of thousands of clones, roughly 13% appearing once. CDR3 length equals 18 residues. Germline CDR1 reads LNHDA; CDR2 reads SQIVND (reference sequence). The ends were cut back, 5 bases at V and 5 bases at J, with 27 bases in the middle. This TCR came from a man aged 18 to 30 with type 1 diabetes. The chain combines TRBV19 with TRBJ1-2, with a tentative D call TRBD1 (6 bases). Material for sequencing was naive CD4+ T cells from blood. The CDR3 here is CASSPGGVTGGILYGYTF. CDR3 DNA: TGTGCCAGTAGTCCCGGCGGAGTGACAGGAGGAATCCTTTATGGCTACACCTTC. Full variable domain (remainder filled in from reference TRBV19 and TRBJ1-2): DGGITQSPKYLFRKEGQNVTLSCEQNLNHDAMYWYRQDPGQGLRLIYYSQIVNDFQKGDIAEGYSVSREKKESFPLTVTSAQKNPTAFYLCASSPGGVTGGILYGYTFGSGTRLTVV.